The 18 T cell receptor beta chains presented below share a single source sample, sequenced in a study of early T cells in non-severe SARS-CoV-2 infection. Each CDR3 protein gets one entry after TCRdb re-called the 5' RACE reads with MiXCR. The data show about 37,000 distinct CDR3 sequences, over 5% seen once. The sequences come from whole blood, collected at baseline. The origin of the receptors is an adult who was a healthcare worker with PCR-confirmed SARS-CoV-2 infection or an uninfected control (not recorded which).

This clonotype was detected many times. This rearrangement joins TRBV13 to TRBJ2-2, with 8 bases lining up with TRBD2. Germline V gives CDR1 PRHDT, CDR2 FYEKMQ (reference sequence). The CDR3 consists of 17 residues. The junction had 14 bases not matched to a gene; V was cut back by 5 bases and J by 6 bases. The CDR3 spells CASSPNPEAGVAGELFF. The CDR3 DNA reads as TGTGCCAGCAGCCCCAATCCCGAAGCGGGGGTAGCCGGGGAGCTGTTTTTT.

This clonotype has at least ten counts. The rearrangement uses TRBV5-4 and TRBJ2-6; possible D gene TRBD2, 6 bases. The germline gives CDR1 SGHNT, CDR2 YYREEE (reference sequence). V was cut by 6 bases and J by 0 bases, with 19 bases left in between. This CDR3 has 18 residues. CDR3 loop: CASTSPAGLISGANVLTF. The CDR3 nucleotides read TGTGCCAGCACTTCGCCGGCAGGACTAATCTCTGGGGCCAACGTCCTGACTTTC. Based on the CDR3 plus reference TRBV5-4 and TRBJ2-6, the full variable domain is ETGVTQSPTHLIKTRGQQVTLRCSSQSGHNTVSWYQQALGQGPQFIFQYYREEENGRGNFPPRFSGLQFPNYSSELNVNALELDDSALYLCASTSPAGLISGANVLTFGAGSRLTVL.

This clonotype was found many times. The chain has TRBV10-1 and TRBJ2-1; 10 positions match TRBD2. J was trimmed by 6 bases and V by 3 bases; bases with no gene match: 8. The CDR3 is 16 residues long. CDR1 is WNHNN and CDR2 is SYGVQD in the germline V gene (reference sequence). The CDR3 loop reads CASSEGRLAGANEQFF. The CDR3 nucleotides read TGCGCCAGCAGTGAAGGGAGGCTAGCGGGGGCCAATGAGCAGTTCTTC.

DNA for the CDR3: TGTGCCAGCAGCTTAGCCTTAGCGGGAAACACCGGGGAGCTGTTTTTT. Protein: CASSLALAGNTGELFF. The rearrangement links TRBV7-6 to TRBJ2-2, with 8 bases lining up with TRBD2. Looked up from germline, CDR1 is SGHVS and CDR2 is FNYEAQ. The V segment lost 0 bases and the J segment 2 bases; nucleotides outside the gene matches: 2. The CDR3 loop spans 16 amino acids.

This clonotype showed up many times. This chain uses TRBV11-2 with TRBJ2-2, with 10 bases fitting TRBD2. The V gene end was trimmed by 5 bases and the J gene end by 6 bases; junction bases not matched to a gene: 6. Germline V gene sequence: CDR1 SGHAT, CDR2 FQNNGV. This CDR3 spans 15 amino acids. Here the CDR3 reads CASSALAGSPGELFF. In DNA form, the CDR3 reads TGTGCCAGCAGCGCACTAGCGGGGAGCCCCGGGGAGCTGTTTTTT.

This clonotype was recorded many times. The gene calls are TRBV7-9 and TRBJ2-1, with 11 positions matching TRBD2. Germline values: CDR1 SEHNR, CDR2 FQNEAQ (reference sequence). The CDR3 totals 17 residues. The junction had 7 bases not matched to a gene; V was cut back by 4 bases and J by 2 bases. The DNA for the CDR3 is TGTGCCAGCAGCTCGATAGCGGGAGGGCCGACCTACAATGAGCAGTTCTTC. This sequence encodes CASSSIAGGPTYNEQFF.

This clonotype occurred many times. CDR3 sequence reads: CASSPDRNSYEQYV. The CDR3 bases are TGTGCCAGCAGCCCAGACAGGAACTCCTACGAGCAGTACGTC. The chain couples TRBV12-3 or TRBV12-4 to TRBJ2-7, with D possibly being TRBD1 (6 bases). Trimming stripped 6 bases from V and 0 bases from J, with 12 bases between. The CDR3 covers 14 residues.

Many counts were recorded for this clonotype. V usage is TRBV11-2 and J usage is TRBJ2-7; tentatively, D is TRBD2 (5 bases). CDR3 length: 12 amino acids. The V and J ends lost 5 bases and 3 bases respectively, with 8 bases between them. From germline, CDR1 is SGHAT and CDR2 FQNNGV. CDR3 nucleotide sequence: TGTGCCAGCAGCCCCCGGGACTACGAGCAGTACTTC. Encoded protein: CASSPRDYEQYF.

The sample holds many counts of this clonotype. The chain has TRBV6-2 or TRBV6-3 and TRBJ2-4; tentatively, D is TRBD1 or TRBD2 (6 bases each). This CDR3 is built from 16 residues. Germline V gene data show CDR1 as MNHEY and CDR2 as SVGEGT. Trimming removed 0 bases at V and 7 bases at J, with 16 bases between. The CDR3 here is CASSYSTGRRGNIQYF. CDR3 coding DNA: TGTGCCAGCAGTTACTCAACAGGGAGGAGAGGGAACATTCAGTACTTC.

This clonotype was found many times. CDR3 sequence (DNA): TGCGCCAGCAGTGAAGGACTGGGCCGCACAGATACGCAGTATTTT. It specifies CASSEGLGRTDTQYF. The chain combines TRBV10-1 with TRBJ2-3; D is possibly TRBD2 (5 bases). V was trimmed by 3 bases and J by 1 base, leaving 11 bases between them. Germline CDR1 and CDR2: WNHNN and SYGVQD (reference sequence). The CDR3 extends over 15 amino acids.

This clonotype has at least ten counts. The chain employs TRBV7-9 and TRBJ2-1, with D possibly matching TRBD2 (5 bases). CDR1 is SEHNR and CDR2 is FQNEAQ in the germline V gene (reference sequence). V gave up 3 bases and J gave up 3 bases, with 12 bases separating them. The CDR3 extends over 15 amino acids. The CDR3 DNA is TGTGCCAGCAGCTTTTATAACGGGATCTACAATGAGCAGTTCTTC. Encoded protein: CASSFYNGIYNEQFF.

The rearrangement joins TRBV4-1 to TRBJ2-6, with D maybe TRBD1 (5 bases). This CDR3 has 16 amino acids. V lost 7 bases and J 0 bases, leaving 13 bases between the germline ends. Germline CDR1 is MGHRA and CDR2 is YSYEKL. The CDR3 sequence is CASTKGWGSGANVLTF. As DNA, the CDR3 is TGCGCCAGCACAAAGGGGTGGGGCTCTGGGGCCAACGTCCTGACTTTC.

The CDR3 spells CASSSLAGGGNEQFF. The CDR3 bases are TGTGCCAGTAGTAGCCTAGCGGGAGGGGGGAATGAGCAGTTCTTC. The chain links TRBV19 to TRBJ2-1; 12 bases fit TRBD2. Losses at the gene ends were 4 bases for V and 7 bases for J; bases not matched to a gene: 5. Germline V lookup: CDR1 LNHDA, CDR2 SQIVND (reference sequence). This CDR3 spans 15 amino acids.

The rearrangement joins TRBV15 to TRBJ2-7; 7 nucleotides match TRBD1. The V gene's germline CDR1 is LNHNV and CDR2 YYDKDF (reference sequence). The CDR3 has 15 residues. V lost 5 bases, J lost 0 bases, and 7 bases stayed unmatched. The CDR3 here is CATSVQQGISYEQYF. CDR3 bases: TGTGCCACCAGCGTACAACAGGGGATCTCCTACGAGCAGTACTTC.

This clonotype occurred a few times. CDR3 sequence: CASSPWGGYTGELFF. CDR3 nucleotide sequence: TGTGCCAGCAGCCCGTGGGGGGGATACACCGGGGAGCTGTTTTTT. V and J are TRBV14 and TRBJ2-2, with TRBD2 matching over 7 bases. V dropped 4 bases and J dropped 3; count of bases not matched to a gene: 5. The germline gives CDR1 SGHDN, CDR2 FVKESK. This CDR3 is 15 amino acids long.

The table lists this clonotype with many counts. The chain joins TRBV10-1 to TRBJ2-7, with TRBD1 matching over 7 bases. This CDR3 has 14 amino acids. The V segment lost 4 bases and the J segment 3 bases; nucleotides outside the gene matches: 6. Germline V gene lookup returns CDR1 WNHNN and CDR2 SYGVQD (reference sequence). This CDR3 is CASSGGQLHYEQYV. Here the CDR3 DNA reads TGCGCCAGCAGTGGGGGACAGTTACACTACGAGCAGTACGTC.

The chain has TRBV5-1 and TRBJ1-1; 7 nucleotides line up with TRBD1. The CDR3 contains 14 residues. The J segment lost 1 base and the V segment lost 4 bases, leaving 4 bases of the junction unmatched. Germline assignment: CDR1 SGHRS and CDR2 YFSETQ. The CDR3 DNA reads TGCGCCAGCAGCACGGGACAGTCGAACACTGAAGCTTTCTTT. Translation gives CASSTGQSNTEAFF.

This clonotype was observed many times. The rearrangement uses TRBV11-2 and TRBJ1-1; TRBD1 agrees at 7 bases. The germline gives CDR1 SGHAT, CDR2 FQNNGV. Germline trimming cut 4 bases from V and 7 bases from J; bases unmatched to any gene: 9. The CDR3 extends over 14 amino acids. CDR3 nucleotides: TGTGCCAGCAGCTCGTTCCGGGACAGAAATGAAGCTTTCTTT. This codes for CASSSFRDRNEAFF.